This TCR beta chain appears in the sequencing data of a study of early T cells in non-severe SARS-CoV-2 infection. Study background: Sequencing used unsorted whole-blood bulk RNA, so chains lack pairing.

Trimming took 5 bases from V and 1 from J, leaving 9 bases between them. The germline CDR1 and CDR2 sequences are SGHTA and FQGNSA. This CDR3 has 13 residues. In the library, individual cDNA molecules carried attached unique molecular identifiers. TCRdb recomputed calls from the 5' RACE reads with MiXCR, one row per CDR3 protein. The data show 50,000 or so distinct CDR3 sequences, approximately 12% seen once. This clonotype was detected a few times. The V gene is TRBV7-2, the J gene TRBJ2-7; D gene ambiguous. This sequence originates from an adult who was a healthcare worker with PCR-confirmed SARS-CoV-2 infection or an uninfected control (not recorded which). Sequencing used whole blood. CDR3 in amino acids: CASSLQQSYEQYF. In DNA form, the CDR3 reads TGTGCCAGCAGCCTACAGCAATCCTACGAGCAGTACTTC.